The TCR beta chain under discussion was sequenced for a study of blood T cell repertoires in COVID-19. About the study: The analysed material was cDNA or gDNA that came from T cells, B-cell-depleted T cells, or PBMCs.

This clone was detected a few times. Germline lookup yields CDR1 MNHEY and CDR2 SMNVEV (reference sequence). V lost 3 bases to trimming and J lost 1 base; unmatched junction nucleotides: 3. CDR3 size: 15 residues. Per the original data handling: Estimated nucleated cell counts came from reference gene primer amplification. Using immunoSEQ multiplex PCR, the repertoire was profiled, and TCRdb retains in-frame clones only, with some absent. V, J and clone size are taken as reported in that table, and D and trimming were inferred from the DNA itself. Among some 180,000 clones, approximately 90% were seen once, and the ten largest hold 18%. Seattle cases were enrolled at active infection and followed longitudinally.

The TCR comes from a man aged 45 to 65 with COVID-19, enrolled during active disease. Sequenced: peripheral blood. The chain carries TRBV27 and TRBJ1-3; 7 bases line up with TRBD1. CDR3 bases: TGTGCCAGCAGTTTGCAGGGACAGTCTGGAAACACCATATATTTT. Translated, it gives CASSLQGQSGNTIYF.